The clone carrying this T cell receptor beta chain was counted many times. What it recognizes is unknown. The data belong to a study of early T cells in non-severe SARS-CoV-2 infection. As for the study in general: Sequencing of unsorted whole blood was done on bulk RNA, leaving chains unpaired.

The CDR3 runs 15 residues. The germline V gene encodes CDR1 KGHSH and CDR2 LQKENI. V gave up 5 bases and J gave up 4 bases, with 17 bases separating them. Study outcomes and limitations: Sequences matched to VDJdb favored anti-spike CD8 responses, while private and CD4 specificities were missed.

Unique molecular identifiers tagged individual cDNA molecules. TCRdb independently ran MiXCR on the 5' RACE reads; one entry per CDR3 protein. The sample consists of approximately 19,000 distinct CDR3 sequences, approximately 6.2% of them appearing once. The chain couples TRBV18 to TRBJ1-2; D is unclear. The clonotype comes from an adult who was a healthcare worker with PCR-confirmed SARS-CoV-2 infection or an uninfected control (not recorded which). The sequencing input was whole blood. The CDR3 bases are TGTGCCAGCTCAAGCGACATTGCGCATGCCTATGGCTACACCTTC. Its protein product is CASSSDIAHAYGYTF.